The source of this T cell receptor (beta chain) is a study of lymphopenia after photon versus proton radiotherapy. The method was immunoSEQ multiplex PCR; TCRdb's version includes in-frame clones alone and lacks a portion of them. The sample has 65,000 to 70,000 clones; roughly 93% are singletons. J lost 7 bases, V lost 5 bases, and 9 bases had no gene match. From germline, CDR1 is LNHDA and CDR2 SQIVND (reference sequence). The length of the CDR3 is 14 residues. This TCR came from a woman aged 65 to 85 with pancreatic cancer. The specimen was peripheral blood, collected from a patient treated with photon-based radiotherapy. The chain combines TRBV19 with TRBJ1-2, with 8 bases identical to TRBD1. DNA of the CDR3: TGTGCCAGTAGTGCAGGGGGCGCGCAGGGTGGCTACACCTTC. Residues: CASSAGGAQGGYTF. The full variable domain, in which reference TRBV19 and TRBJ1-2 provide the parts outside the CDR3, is DGGITQSPKYLFRKEGQNVTLSCEQNLNHDAMYWYRQDPGQGLRLIYYSQIVNDFQKGDIAEGYSVSREKKESFPLTVTSAQKNPTAFYLCASSAGGAQGGYTFGSGTRLTVV.